This TCR beta chain is from a study of regulatory T cells in long-lasting Graves disease. According to the study, TCR beta libraries were built with iRepertoire HTBI primers and CDR3-region Arm-PCR. TCRdb fed the multiplex PCR reads into MiXCR, producing one record per CDR3 protein. This table has over 350,000 distinct CDR3 sequences, 12% to 15% appearing once. Time point reported: newly diagnosed GD, antithyroid drugs for less than 3 months. Making the TCR library involved RNA that had been extracted from PBMCs. The diagnosis of Graves' disease used American Thyroid Association guidelines. There are many counts of this clonotype. The antigen is undetermined. The CDR3 length is 16 residues. Germline-derived CDR1 and CDR2 are SGHVS and FQNEAQ. V lost 5 bases to trimming and J lost 1 base, with 14 bases between them. Study-level points and caveats: The study examined only peripheral blood, not thyroid tissue. Accuracy could have been hurt by small sample size.

The data were also submitted as part of a second study, on T cells in Graves' hyperthyroidism and ophthalmopathy. From that study: RT-PCR in the first round (using the HTBI primer set) targeted the TCR CDR3.

V is TRBV7-8 and J is TRBJ2-2; D ambiguous. The sequence was collected from a woman in her fifties or sixties with Graves disease. Specimen: peripheral blood mononuclear cells (PBMCs), collected at new diagnosis, from a patient treated with antithyroid drugs. The CDR3 is CASSPRRVLNTGELFF. As DNA, the CDR3 is TGTGCCAGCAGCCCCCGCCGGGTCCTGAACACCGGGGAGCTGTTTTTT.